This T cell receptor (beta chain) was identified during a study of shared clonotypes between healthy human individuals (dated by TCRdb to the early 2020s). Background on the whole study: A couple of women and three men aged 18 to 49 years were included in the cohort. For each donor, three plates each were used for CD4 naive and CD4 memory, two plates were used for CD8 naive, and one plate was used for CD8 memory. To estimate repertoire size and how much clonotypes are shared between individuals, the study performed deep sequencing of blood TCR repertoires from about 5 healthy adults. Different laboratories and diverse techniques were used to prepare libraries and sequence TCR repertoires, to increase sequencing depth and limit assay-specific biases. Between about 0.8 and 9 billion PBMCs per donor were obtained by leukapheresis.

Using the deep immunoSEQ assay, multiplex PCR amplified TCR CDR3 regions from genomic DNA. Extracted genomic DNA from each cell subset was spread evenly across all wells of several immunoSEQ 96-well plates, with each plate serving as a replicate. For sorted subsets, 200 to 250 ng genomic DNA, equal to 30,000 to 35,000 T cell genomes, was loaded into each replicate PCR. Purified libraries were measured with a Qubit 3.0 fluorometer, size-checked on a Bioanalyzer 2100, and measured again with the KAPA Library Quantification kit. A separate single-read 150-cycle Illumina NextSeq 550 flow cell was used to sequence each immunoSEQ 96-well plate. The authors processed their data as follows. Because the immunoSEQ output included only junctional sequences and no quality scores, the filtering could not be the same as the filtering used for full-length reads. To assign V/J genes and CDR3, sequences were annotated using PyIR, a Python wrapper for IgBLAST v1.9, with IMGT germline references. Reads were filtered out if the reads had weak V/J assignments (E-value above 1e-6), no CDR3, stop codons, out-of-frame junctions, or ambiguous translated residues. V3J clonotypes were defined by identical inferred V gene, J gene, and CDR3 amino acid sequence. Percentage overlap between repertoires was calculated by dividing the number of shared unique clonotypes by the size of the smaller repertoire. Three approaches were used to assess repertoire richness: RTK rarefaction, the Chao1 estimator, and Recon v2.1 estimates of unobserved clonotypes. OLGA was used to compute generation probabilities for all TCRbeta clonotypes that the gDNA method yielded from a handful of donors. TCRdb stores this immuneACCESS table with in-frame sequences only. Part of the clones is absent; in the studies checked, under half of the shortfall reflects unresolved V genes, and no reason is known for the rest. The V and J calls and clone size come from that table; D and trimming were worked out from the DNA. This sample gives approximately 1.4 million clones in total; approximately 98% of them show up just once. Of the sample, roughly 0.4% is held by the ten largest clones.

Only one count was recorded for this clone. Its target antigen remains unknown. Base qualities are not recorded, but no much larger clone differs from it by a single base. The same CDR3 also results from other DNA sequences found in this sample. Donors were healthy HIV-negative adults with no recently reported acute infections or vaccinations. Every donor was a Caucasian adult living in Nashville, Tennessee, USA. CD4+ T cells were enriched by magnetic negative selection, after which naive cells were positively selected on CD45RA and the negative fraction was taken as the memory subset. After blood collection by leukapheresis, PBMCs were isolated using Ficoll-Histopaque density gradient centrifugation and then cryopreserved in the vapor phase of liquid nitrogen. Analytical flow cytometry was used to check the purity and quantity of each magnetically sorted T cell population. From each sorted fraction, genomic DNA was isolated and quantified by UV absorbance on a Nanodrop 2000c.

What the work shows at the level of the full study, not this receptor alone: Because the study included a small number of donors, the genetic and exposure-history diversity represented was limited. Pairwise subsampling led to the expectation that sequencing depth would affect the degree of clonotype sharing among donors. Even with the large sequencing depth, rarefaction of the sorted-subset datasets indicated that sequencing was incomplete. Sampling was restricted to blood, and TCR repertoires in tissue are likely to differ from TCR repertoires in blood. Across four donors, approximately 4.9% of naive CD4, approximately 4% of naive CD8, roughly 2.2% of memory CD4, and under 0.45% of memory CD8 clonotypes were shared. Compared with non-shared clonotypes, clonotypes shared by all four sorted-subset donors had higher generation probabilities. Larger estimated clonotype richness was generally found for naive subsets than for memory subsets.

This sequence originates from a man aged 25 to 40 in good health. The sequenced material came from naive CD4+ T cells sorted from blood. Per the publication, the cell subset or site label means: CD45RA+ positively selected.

In nucleotides, the sequence is TGTGCCAGCAGCGTTGGACTAGCGGGAGTAGAGTACGAGCAGTACTTC. The encoded protein is CASSVGLAGVEYEQYF. Recombination joined TRBV9 with TRBJ2-7, and TRBD2 matches 13 of the central bases. Inclusive of the bounding cysteine and phenylalanine, the CDR3 is 16 residues long. Just CDR3 DNA is preserved here, 48 bases in frame from base 1. In the germline V gene, CDR1 corresponds to SGDLS and CDR2 to YYNGEE. From V the trimming removes 2 bases and from J it removes 4 bases, while the gene matches leave 6 bases of the junction unaccounted for.